Listed below are T cell receptor beta chains from one sample, sequenced in a study of cytomegalovirus exposure and HLA in healthy donors. Measured with immunoSEQ multiplex PCR; TCRdb has only the in-frame clones, and not every one. The table shows approximately 200,000 clones, with roughly 84% occurring only once. The sequencing sample was made of PBMCs. The receptors here all came from a woman under 40 in good health and CMV-seropositive. CDR3s include the opening cysteine and the closing phenylalanine or tryptophan. A D gene is named only where the DNA matches it firmly. Clone size appears in some rows only: once, few, many, or a class for an expanded clone.

v_gene,len,j_gene,d_gene,abundance,CDR3aa,CDR3nt
TRBV4-1,18,TRBJ2-1,TRBD1,-,CASSRERPVGQGYNEQFF,TGCGCCAGCAGCCGAGAGCGTCCGGTGGGACAGGGTTACAATGAGCAGTTCTTC
TRBV27,16,TRBJ2-7,-,-,CASSLGESELSYEQYF,TGTGCCAGCAGTTTAGGGGAGTCAGAACTCTCCTACGAGCAGTACTTC
TRBV18,15,TRBJ1-2,TRBD1,-,CASSRDRGPAYGYTF,TGTGCCAGCTCACGAGACAGGGGACCCGCCTATGGCTACACCTTC
TRBV27,18,TRBJ2-1,TRBD2,-,CASSAPKPLASSYNEQFF,TGTGCCAGCAGTGCCCCCAAGCCACTAGCGAGCTCCTACAATGAGCAGTTCTTC
TRBV5-1,14,TRBJ2-7,TRBD1,few,CASSGGQDVYEQYF,TGCGCCAGCAGCGGGGGACAGGATGTCTACGAGCAGTACTTC
TRBV19,14,TRBJ2-3,TRBD1,-,CASSTRQGPDTQYF,TGTGCCAGTAGTACCCGACAGGGCCCAGATACGCAGTATTTT
TRBV6-5,14,TRBJ1-1,-,-,CASSEDRLNTEAFF,TGTGCCAGCAGTGAAGACAGGTTGAACACTGAAGCTTTCTTT
TRBV20-1,11,TRBJ2-7,-,-,CSATGVGEQYF,TGCAGTGCCACCGGGGTCGGCGAGCAGTACTTC
TRBV9,16,TRBJ2-2,TRBD1,-,CASSVEHRGNTGELFF,TGTGCCAGCAGCGTAGAACACAGGGGGAACACCGGGGAGCTGTTTTTT
TRBV7-2,15,TRBJ2-2,-,-,CASSFGTLRTGELFF,TGTGCCAGCAGCTTCGGGACTCTGCGGACCGGGGAGCTGTTTTTT
TRBV28,16,TRBJ1-2,TRBD1,-,CASTQIEQGALHGYTF,TGTGCCAGCACCCAAATCGAACAGGGGGCGCTTCATGGCTACACCTTC
TRBV11-3,16,TRBJ2-3,TRBD2,-,CASSPRRGGSTDTQYF,TGTGCCAGCAGCCCTCGACGCGGGGGGAGCACAGATACGCAGTATTTT
TRBV2,13,TRBJ2-1,TRBD1,-,CASLRDRGNEQFF,TGTGCCAGCCTACGGGACAGGGGCAATGAGCAGTTCTTC
TRBV18,14,TRBJ2-1,TRBD2,-,CASSPAGGYNEQFF,TGTGCCAGCTCACCCGCGGGAGGGTACAATGAGCAGTTCTTC
TRBV4-1,16,TRBJ1-1,-,-,CASSPSATTMNTEAFF,TGCGCCAGCAGCCCCTCGGCGACAACGATGAACACTGAAGCTTTCTTT
TRBV28,15,TRBJ1-3,-,-,CASSLGQSSGNTIYF,TGTGCCAGCAGTTTGGGACAAAGCTCTGGAAACACCATATATTTT
TRBV6-1,13,TRBJ1-1,-,-,CASSESRQVTTFF,TGTGCCAGCAGTGAGTCCCGACAGGTCACGACTTTCTTT
TRBV6-6,12,TRBJ2-7,TRBD1,-,CASSGGSYEQYF,TGTGCCAGCTCAGGGGGCAGCTACGAGCAGTACTTC
TRBV7-6,12,TRBJ1-1,-,few,CASSGDTGEAFF,TGTGCCAGCAGCGGAGATACAGGGGAAGCTTTCTTT
TRBV5-1,15,TRBJ1-4,TRBD1,once,CASSATGQLNEKLFF,TGCGCCAGCAGCGCTACGGGACAGCTGAATGAAAAACTGTTTTTT
TRBV9,13,TRBJ1-1,-,-,CASSVAVNTEAFF,TGTGCCAGCAGCGTAGCAGTAAACACTGAAGCTTTCTTT
TRBV5-1,14,TRBJ1-2,-,-,CASKKDPGSDGYTF,TGCGCCAGCAAGAAGGACCCGGGATCTGACGGCTACACCTTC
TRBV11-2,14,TRBJ1-2,TRBD1,once,CASSPRTGAYGYTF,TGTGCCAGCAGCCCGCGGACAGGGGCCTATGGCTACACCTTC
TRBV6-4,17,TRBJ2-7,TRBD2,-,CASSDERAGEAPYEQYF,TGTGCCAGCAGTGACGAGAGAGCGGGAGAGGCGCCCTACGAGCAGTACTTC
TRBV6-5,15,TRBJ2-1,TRBD2,-,CASRLAGGPQNEQFF,TGTGCCAGCCGACTAGCGGGAGGGCCACAGAATGAGCAGTTCTTC